Here is one T cell receptor beta chain with its context. This clonotype was found a few times. No antigen is known for it. Base quality data are lacking; no much larger clone is found one base away. The protocol used for the library was 5' RACE. The sequencer listed for this sample is Illumina HiSeq 2500. A second PCR of about 6 to 11 cycles was run with a J-beta primer mix and a sample-barcoded 5' primer. A unique molecular identifier was introduced onto each TCR beta cDNA molecule by a template-switch 5' adaptor carrying 12 random nucleotides. At least 2.5 million CDR3-containing paired-end reads were obtained from each sample. The Mint cDNA synthesis kit, primed by a TRBC-specific oligonucleotide, was used to synthesize first-strand cDNA from all RNA. Following uracil-DNA glycosylase treatment, all cDNA underwent a first 18-cycle PCR with the universal primers M1SS and BC2_uni_R. On the authors' methods: Each sample was normalized by randomly selecting 1 million high-quality reads, each carrying a distinct molecular identifier. Reads sharing molecular identifiers were discarded rather than binned into consensus sequences. MiTCR, set to a Q25 quality threshold and the strictest error-elimination algorithm, was used for CDR3 identification, clonotype clustering and error correction. A nonparametric unseen species model with Euler transformation was used to estimate a lower bound on total TCR beta diversity. TCRdb took the public reads, trimmed them with fastp at Q25, ran MiXCR for clone calling and kept in-frame beta chains. Each record represents a unique CDR3 protein, reported with the most common genes and DNA among its rows. The V and J calls here are based on TCRdb, not the publication. In all, the sample holds around 1,700,000 distinct CDR3 sequences, and 28% of those were seen once. Of the sample, 7.7% falls within the top ten clones.

This entry belongs to a study of blood T cells in healthy people across ages (dated by TCRdb to between 2014 and 2017). For the study in its entirety: In model experiments, template switching captured about one uniquely barcoded TCR beta cDNA molecule for every two T cells. Age-related changes in TCR beta repertoire diversity were measured in the study by deep sequencing normalized with unique cDNA molecular identifiers. Four age groups were formed from the donors: young (average approximately 17 years), middle-aged (just under 40), aged (around 62) and long-lived (about 75). To avoid experimental bias, donors of different ages were randomly spread across the sequencing lanes. For two donors (one aged 18 to 30 and one aged 80 or older), the study analyzed two additional independent replicas of 1 million unique cDNA reads from the same blood draw.

The roughly 39 donors, aged roughly 6 to 95 years, were systemically healthy Caucasian individuals from Russia. Each donor gave 9.5 to 10 milliliters of peripheral blood, drawn into EDTA-treated Vacutainer tubes. Ficoll-Paque density-gradient centrifugation was used to isolate PBMCs, with at least 6 million per sample. Total RNA was extracted from PBMCs with Trizol reagent, with at least 5 micrograms obtained per sample. For every donor, an aliquot of PBMCs went through flow cytometry to measure the percentages of naive CD45RAhigh/CD27high T cells. What the work shows at the level of the full study, not this receptor alone: The percentage of naive T cells measured by flow cytometry correlated strongly with observed TCR beta diversity. Donor CMV infection status was unknown, potentially confounding age-related changes in expanded clonotypes. Total diversity estimates from one million sequenced T cells were considered lower bounds and underestimates. Because profiling used bulk unsorted PBMCs, naive and antigen-experienced compartments could not be compared conclusively. As age increased, observed TCR beta diversity per million T cells dropped in a roughly linear way, and a significant reduction was already evident by age 40. Compared with the aged group, more naive CD4+ T cells, fewer expanded clones and increased TCR diversity were shown by the long-lived group, suggesting age selection.

Sequencing was done on a sample of blood. The sequence was obtained from a woman aged 25 to 39 in good health.

CDR3 sequence: CASSVGRGGASGGSTQETQYF. The DNA reads TGTGCCAGCAGCGTAGGGCGGGGGGGAGCTAGCGGGGGCTCGACTCAAGAGACCCAGTACTTC. The receptor chain draws on TRBV9 and TRBJ2-5, with TRBD2 identical over 10 junction bases. The V end gives up 0 bases and the J end 2 bases, leaving 19 bases in the junction not matched to a gene. Taken from cysteine to phenylalanine, the CDR3 has 21 residues. The only DNA kept is the CDR3, 63 bases in frame from the first base. According to the germline V gene, CDR1 reads SGDLS and CDR2 reads YYNGEE.